This T cell receptor beta chain was obtained from a study of T cell repertoires in cytomegalovirus infection (dated by TCRdb to between 2018 and 2020). Study-level background: Alongside well-studied HLA-B-restricted epitopes, the peptide stimulations were aimed at recently identified HLA-C-restricted CMV epitopes, whose presentation resists viral immunomodulation. Donor HLA type was relevant to the analysis, because carriage of CMV infection together with the matching HLA type was indicated by public TCR beta signatures.

Sequencing relied on an Illumina HiSeq 1500. TCRdb handled the public reads itself, with Q25 trimming in fastp and clone calling in MiXCR, and kept productive beta chains. Each entry is one CDR3 protein sequence, shown with its most common DNA and genes. In this sample the table shows about 830,000 distinct CDR3 sequences, approximately 30% of which occur a single time. The ten top clones hold around 12% of the sample. After removal of 5 bases from V and 8 bases from J, the junction retains 18 bases not matched to a gene. The CDR3 measures 18 amino acids from cysteine to phenylalanine. Just CDR3 DNA is preserved here, 54 bases in frame from base 1. CDR1 and CDR2, looked up from the germline V gene (reference sequence), are SEHNR and FQNEAQ. Beyond this particular receptor, the publication reports: The ex vivo response was dominated by HLA-C-restricted CMV-specific TCR beta clonotypes, which also provided the single most frequent clonotype in two of eight donors. Carriers of CMV infection plus the relevant HLA type were discriminated by the cumulative frequency of public TCR beta family members in the study cohort and in an independent approximately 360-donor cohort.

Interpreted using the paper, the treatment or condition label stands for: in vitro stimulation with specific CMV peptide epitopes to enrich CMV-specific T cells. This clonotype was counted a few times. Its antigen specificity is not known. Base qualities are not recorded, but no much larger clone differs from it by a single base. The receptor's source is a human donor in good health (CMV status not recorded). Some clones in this sample may be carry-over from other donors' samples. Sequences were derived from cultured CD8+ T cells from PBMCs, sampled from culture after CMV antigen stimulation. The chain is encoded by TRBV7-9 joined to TRBJ1-2; 12 bases in between match TRBD1. The DNA is TGTGCCAGCAGCCTCGGGGACAGGGGGCGCGGTAATCCGTCCGGCTACACCTTC. Translated, this is CASSLGDRGRGNPSGYTF.